The T cell receptor (beta chain) under discussion was sequenced for a study of post-analysis software for immune sequencing data. Study details: Several disease courses (relapsing-remitting, secondary progressive and progressive-relapsing) of multiple sclerosis were included. Study-level results: Roughly five TRBV segments occurring more often in patients than controls included TRBV5-6, TRBV5-1 and TRBV20-1. People with multiple sclerosis had a significantly lower normalized Chao1 diversity than controls did.

The CDR3 is 13 residues long. After removal of 10 bases from V and 5 bases from J, the junction contained 5 bases not matched to a gene. Germline V gene data show CDR1 as MNHEY and CDR2 as SVGEGT. A remark on this clonotype: What it binds is not known.

Carried by the TCR beta cDNA libraries were unique molecular identifiers. TCRdb redid the calling of the PCR reads with MiXCR, one entry per CDR3 protein. Here the sample spans around 150,000 distinct CDR3 sequences, about 37% being singletons. The specimen comprised blood, sampled after autologous hematopoietic stem cell transplantation. This TCR was recovered from a girl aged 5 to 17 with multiple sclerosis. The chain is built from TRBV6-2 or TRBV6-3 and TRBJ2-1; TRBD1 matches at 10 bases. The CDR3 region has the DNA TGTGCCACCAAGGGACAGGGGAACAATGAGCAGTTCTTC. It is translated as CATKGQGNNEQFF.